This T cell receptor beta chain was profiled in a study of a mutant IDH1 vaccine in newly diagnosed glioma (dated by TCRdb to the early 2020s). Looking at the study overall: Of the 25 to 40 treated patients, about 60% were male and around 40% were female, and the mean age was 40.4 years. Before enrollment, patients had received standard therapy of radiotherapy alone, temozolomide alone, or radiochemotherapy with temozolomide; most received the combination. Peripheral blood was drawn at six visits: V03 (baseline), V05, V07, V10, V12 and V13. Longitudinal TCRB deep sequencing was performed for 25 to 30 treated patients wherever samples were available for exploratory analyses.

Sample time point, as interpreted from the label and publication: baseline, week 1 (first vaccination visit). The treatment or condition label on this specimen signifies: pre-vaccination baseline after standard-of-care therapy. Donors had newly diagnosed WHO grade 3 or 4 IDH1-mutant astrocytomas with loss of nuclear ATRX. The samples were drawn from NOA16, a multicentre, single-arm, open-label phase I trial in Germany that tested a mutant IDH1 peptide vaccine in humans for the first time. Blood drawn at visit V03 was used as the baseline sample for immunogenicity testing. Genomic DNA for TCRB sequencing was extracted from EDTA blood using the DNeasy Blood and Tissue Kit. What the work shows at the level of the full study, not this receptor alone: The authors stated that sample limitations prevented analyses of patient blood samples from being reproduced. No apparent relationship was observed between pseudoprogression and alterations in the top peripheral T cell clonotypes detected by TCRB sequencing. Vaccine-induced immune responses across multiple MHC alleles were detected in over 85% of patients. PBMC samples for TCRB deep sequencing were selected based on availability.

CDR1 and CDR2 are read off the germline V gene as SGHVS and FNYEAQ. From cysteine to phenylalanine, the CDR3 is 15 amino acids long. Only the CDR3 DNA is retained, 45 bases long and in frame from the first base. Trimmed from V: 1 base; trimmed from J: 7 bases; junction bases lacking a gene match: 7. The library came from the immunoSEQ multiplex PCR assay. Rearranged TCR beta chain sequences were amplified with the hsTCRB Kit following the manufacturer's protocol. TCRB libraries were sequenced on an Illumina MiSeq. Regarding the original processing steps: The proprietary platform of the kit vendor was used for demultiplexing, trimming and gene mapping. The clones in this table, taken by TCRdb from immuneACCESS, are in-frame only. Not every clone is retained; where verified, under half of the shortfall comes from an unresolved V gene, and the cause of the rest is unknown. V, J and clone size derive from that table, while D and trimming were established from the DNA sequence. For this sample there are around 67,000 clones; 80% to 90% appear just once. The top ten clonotypes cover roughly 4.4% of the sample.

Note on this clone: Its antigen specificity is not known. No per-base quality is available; no much larger clone lies one base away.

The specimen was peripheral blood mononuclear cells (PBMCs), collected from a glioma patient treated with radiotherapy, temozolomide or both. The chain was built from TRBV7-6 and TRBJ1-5, with TRBD1 matching 7 junction bases. This TCR came from a woman aged 18-29 years with glioma. Some clones in this sample may be carry-over from other donors' samples. The DNA sequence reads TGTGCCAGCAGCTTAGGAGGGGGCCCCGTCCAGCCCCAGCATTTT. It encodes CASSLGGGPVQPQHF.